The rows below give T cell receptor beta chains drawn from one sample of a study of cytomegalovirus exposure and HLA in healthy donors. Method: immunoSEQ multiplex PCR; TCRdb's copy keeps in-frame clones and lacks some. The sample is made up of about 110,000 clones, and the top ten hold 6.8% of it. The sample taken for sequencing was PBMCs. These receptors were taken from a middle-aged man in good health and CMV-seropositive. CDR3s include the opening cysteine and the closing phenylalanine or tryptophan. A D gene is named only where the DNA matches it firmly.

TRBJ2-4 | TRBV29-1 | NA | TGCAGCGTTTATGTAGGGGGTGGACGTTTCGCCAAAAACATTCAGTACTTC | CSVYVGGGRFAKNIQYF
TRBJ1-1 | TRBV19 | TRBD1 | TGTGCCAGTACCCGGGACAGGGGGAACACTGAAGCTTTCTTT | CASTRDRGNTEAFF
TRBJ1-4 | TRBV2 | NA | TGTGCCAGCTGCCGGGACAATAATGAAAAACTGTTTTTT | CASCRDNNEKLFF
TRBJ2-3 | TRBV10-3 | NA | TGTGCCATCAGTCCAAGCGGCACAGATACGCAGTATTTT | CAISPSGTDTQYF
TRBJ2-7 | TRBV4-2 | NA | TGTGCCAGCAGCCAAGACCGCTCCTACGAGCAGTACTTC | CASSQDRSYEQYF
TRBJ2-6 | TRBV9 | NA | TGTGCCAGCAGCGTAGTTGGAGGGGATGGGGCCAACGTCCTGACTTTC | CASSVVGGDGANVLTF
TRBJ2-3 | TRBV4-2 | TRBD2 | TGTGCCAGCAGCCAAGGGCGATCTGGCGGGAGGGCCGTTTTTACAGATACGCAGTATTTT | CASSQGRSGGRAVFTDTQYF
TRBJ2-3 | TRBV19 | TRBD2 | TGTGCCAGTAATGAGCGGGAGACAGATACGCAGTATTTT | CASNERETDTQYF
TRBJ2-5 | TRBV29-1 | NA | TGCAGCGTTGGCACTGGAGAGACCCAGTACTTC | CSVGTGETQYF
TRBJ1-2 | TRBV12-1 | NA | TGTGCCAGCAGCTTGGACAGGGGGCCGGGCTACACCTTC | CASSLDRGPGYTF
TRBJ2-4 | TRBV29-1 | NA | TGCAGCGTTGGTGGGGGGGCTCTACCCAAAAACATTCAGTACTTC | CSVGGGALPKNIQYF
TRBJ2-7 | TRBV14 | NA | TGTGCCAGCAGCGTCGGTTACGAGCAGTACTTC | CASSVGYEQYF
TRBJ2-7 | TRBV5-1 | NA | TGCGCCAGCAGCCAACCGACAACCTCCTACAAGCAGTACTTC | CASSQPTTSYKQYF
TRBJ2-2 | TRBV11-1 | TRBD2 | TGTGCCAGCAGCAGTTCAGGGACTAGCATCTACACCGGGGAGCTGTTTTTT | CASSSSGTSIYTGELFF
TRBJ2-3 | TRBV7-2 | TRBD2 | TGTGCCAGCAGCTTAGCGGGACTAGCGGGACCAGATACGCAGTATTTT | CASSLAGLAGPDTQYF
TRBJ2-3 | TRBV19 | NA | TGTGCCAGTAGAACCGGGACAACCATGATTTCTACGCAGTATTTT | CASRTGTTMISTQYF
TRBJ1-2 | TRBV18 | TRBD1 | TGTGCCAGCTCACCCCTCCCCGACAGGGCGCATGGCTACACCTTC | CASSPLPDRAHGYTF
TRBJ2-4 | TRBV29-1 | NA | TGCAGCGTTGAGGGGGGGCAATCCGGCAAAAACATTCAGTACTTC | CSVEGGQSGKNIQYF
TRBJ2-7 | TRBV18 | NA | TGTGCCAGCTCACCTGGACAGACCTTCTCCTACGAGCAGTACTTC | CASSPGQTFSYEQYF
TRBJ1-1 | TRBV30 | NA | TGTGCCTGGAGAAAGGGGACACATACTGAAGCTTTCTTT | CAWRKGTHTEAFF
TRBJ1-3 | TRBV18 | TRBD1 | TGTGCCAGCTCACCACTTCAGACAGGGGGACCCTCTGGAAACACCATATATTTT | CASSPLQTGGPSGNTIYF